The clone carrying this T cell receptor (beta chain) has more than one count but fewer than ten. What it recognizes is unknown. This sample was taken from a study of regulatory T cells in long-lasting Graves disease. Whole-study results and caveats: Having only a small sample size may have limited accuracy.

Researchers made TCR beta libraries by using iRepertoire HTBI primers and running Arm-PCR on CDR3 regions. TCRdb passed the multiplex PCR reads through MiXCR, listing each CDR3 protein once. The sample includes 500,000 to 700,000 distinct CDR3 sequences, approximately 31% of them seen just once. This sample's time point: persistent/refractory GD, antithyroid drugs over 5 years with positive TRAb. Following extraction of RNA from PBMCs, that RNA was used to make the TCR library. American Thyroid Association guidelines defined how Graves' disease was diagnosed. The sequence was collected from a female donor with Graves disease. The input for sequencing was peripheral blood mononuclear cells (PBMCs), taken when the disease was refractory, from a patient treated with antithyroid drugs.

CDR3 sequence reads: CASSSSPVETQYF. CDR3 DNA sequence: TGTGCCAGCAGCTCCTCCCCAGTAGAGACCCAGTACTTC. The gene calls are TRBV12-3 or TRBV12-4 and TRBJ2-5; no definite D call. The CDR3 spans 13 residues. Trimming left V 6 bases short and J 4 bases short, with 12 bases between.